Presented here are 24 T cell receptor beta chains from one specimen sequenced in a study of T cell responses to AZD1222 COVID-19 vaccine (dated by TCRdb to about 2021). Receptor libraries were prepared by the immunoSEQ multiplex PCR assay. TCRdb's version of the immuneACCESS table is confined to in-frame rearrangements and falls short of the full clone set. An unresolved V gene accounts for under half of the shortfall where checked; the remainder is of unknown origin. The sample has around 94,000 clones on record, roughly 84% of them singletons. Approximately 17% of the sample goes to the ten largest clones. What this sample's time point label stands for: baseline before first vaccination. The sequenced sample was peripheral blood, obtained on day 0 of AZD1222 vaccination. The source of these receptors is an adult in good health.

This clone was recorded a few times. J is TRBJ2-7 and V is TRBV14; either TRBD1 or TRBD2 may fit D (5 bases each). CDR3 length: 21 residues. V was pared by 4 bases and J by 1 base, with 32 bases between. Looked up from germline, CDR1 is SGHDN and CDR2 is FVKESK. The CDR3, as DNA: TGTGCCAGCAGCCGACCTCAAGCGCTCGGCAAAAATCGGGACCGATCCTACGAGCAGTACGTC. This codes for CASSRPQALGKNRDRSYEQYV.

The chain carries TRBV18 and TRBJ2-5; D perhaps matches TRBD1 (6 bases). Germline V gene sequence: CDR1 KGHSH, CDR2 LQKENI. V dropped 3 bases and J dropped 5 bases, with 10 bases sitting between them. The CDR3 sequence is 13 residues long. The CDR3 protein is CASSPDRGETQYF. The CDR3 DNA is TGTGCCAGCTCACCGGATAGGGGGGAGACCCAGTACTTC. The whole variable domain, filled in from reference TRBV18 and TRBJ2-5, reads NAGVMQNPRHLVRRRGQEARLRCSPMKGHSHVYWYRQLPEEGLKFMVYLQKENIIDESGMPKERFSAEFPKEGPSILRIQQVVRGDSAAYFCASSPDRGETQYFGPGTRLLVL.

The V call is TRBV10-2, the J call TRBJ1-1; D not certain. Germline CDR1 and CDR2: WSHSY and SAAADI. This CDR3 comprises 11 residues. Trimming left V 2 bases short and J 4 bases short, with 2 bases between. The CDR3 protein is CASSELTEAFF. CDR3 in DNA: TGCGCCAGCAGTGAGCTCACTGAAGCTTTCTTT.

This clone turned up a few times. The rearrangement links TRBV5-1 to TRBJ2-7, with 7 bases matching TRBD2. V lost 4 bases and J lost 0; bases outside the gene matches: 7. The CDR3 loop spans 15 amino acids. Germline CDR1 and CDR2: SGHRS and YFSETQ. CDR3 coding DNA: TGCGCCAGCAGCAAGGGTGGGACTAACTCCTACGAGCAGTACTTC. Translation gives CASSKGGTNSYEQYF.

The gene calls are TRBV9 and TRBJ1-3; no definite D call. The CDR3 consists of 15 residues. Deletions cut 3 bases from V and 4 bases from J, with 14 bases between. Germline V gives CDR1 SGDLS, CDR2 YYNGEE. CDR3 region: CASSALSLGGNTIYF. The CDR3 DNA reads as TGTGCCAGCAGCGCCCTCTCTCTGGGGGGAAACACCATATATTTT.

The genes are TRBV6-5 and TRBJ2-2; D is undetermined. Trimming removed 2 bases from V and 4 bases from J, with 2 bases in between. Germline V lookup: CDR1 MNHEY, CDR2 SVGAGI. The CDR3 is 12 residues long. CDR3 sequence: CASSYRTGELFF. CDR3 nucleotide sequence: TGTGCCAGCAGTTACCGCACCGGGGAGCTGTTTTTT.

This clone is categorized as medium-sized. The V call is TRBV7-3, the J call TRBJ2-7; the D is unclear. Germline CDR1 is SGHTA and CDR2 is FQGTGA. The CDR3 has 13 residues. Trimming left V 4 bases short and J 3 bases short, with 10 bases between. In DNA, the CDR3 is TGTGCCAGCAGCTCTAATCCGGACTACGAGCAGTACTTC. Residues: CASSSNPDYEQYF.

This chain uses TRBV29-1 with TRBJ1-2; D uncertain. The V gene lost 4 bases and the J gene lost 1 base, with 13 bases spanning the gap. The V gene's germline CDR1 is SQVTM and CDR2 ANQGSEA. The length of the CDR3 is 14 residues. CDR3 in DNA: TGCAGCGTTGGATCCGTGTCCTTTAACTATGGCTACACCTTC. Protein sequence: CSVGSVSFNYGYTF. Using reference TRBV29-1 and TRBJ1-2 for the parts outside the CDR3, the full variable domain is SAVISQKPSRDICQRGTSLTIQCQVDSQVTMMFWYRQQPGQSLTLIATANQGSEATYESGFVIDKFPISRPNLTFSTLTVSNMSPEDSSIYLCSVGSVSFNYGYTFGSGTRLTVV.

The V call is TRBV4-2, the J call TRBJ1-5; 8 bases fit TRBD1. This CDR3 contains 19 residues. V dropped 0 bases and J dropped 5; count of bases not matched to a gene: 15. Germline V gives CDR1 LGHNA, CDR2 YNFKEQ. For the CDR3, the DNA is TGTGCCAGCAGCCAAGACGCGGACAGGGCGGCGGGTGGAGATCAGCCCCAGCATTTT. Its translation: CASSQDADRAAGGDQPQHF.

The rearrangement links TRBV7-9 to TRBJ1-3; no clear D gene. Germline loops: CDR1 SEHNR, CDR2 FQNEAQ (reference sequence). The CDR3 runs 13 residues. With 11 bases removed from V and 0 bases from J, the gap between germline ends came to 11 bases. CDR3 in DNA: TGTGCCGCCGGCTATTCCTCTGGAAACACCATATATTTT. It encodes CAAGYSSGNTIYF. Filled out from reference TRBV7-9 and TRBJ1-3, the complete variable domain reads DTGVSQNPRHKITKRGQNVTFRCDPISEHNRLYWYRQTLGQGPEFLTYFQNEAQLEKSRLLSDRFSAERPKGSFSTLEIQRTEQGDSAMYLCAAGYSSGNTIYFGEGSWLTVV.

The chain is built from TRBV5-1 and TRBJ2-2, with D possibly matching TRBD1 (6 bases). The CDR3 totals 16 residues. CDR1 SGHRS and CDR2 YFSETQ come from the germline V gene. V was pared by 5 bases and J by 3 bases, with 17 bases between. Written as DNA, the CDR3 is TGCGCCAGCAGGTCACAGTGGACAGCGGACACCGGGGAGCTGTTTTTT. Residues: CASRSQWTADTGELFF.

This chain connects TRBV6-5 to TRBJ1-4; TRBD1 is a possible D gene (6 bases). Germline V gives CDR1 MNHEY, CDR2 SVGAGI. V lost 10 bases, J lost 7 bases, and 19 bases lay in between. The CDR3 covers 14 residues. CDR3 sequence: CATRTVDWGEKLFF. In nucleotides, the CDR3 is TGTGCCACCCGGACAGTCGACTGGGGTGAAAAACTGTTTTTT.

V is TRBV2 and J is TRBJ2-2; TRBD2 aligns across 10 bases. The V and J ends lost 5 bases and 1 base, in that order; junction bases with no gene match: 1. The CDR3 length is 15 residues. Germline loops: CDR1 SNHLY, CDR2 FYNNEI. The chain's CDR3 is CASSSSGGNTGELFF. CDR3 in DNA: TGTGCCAGCAGTTCTAGCGGGGGGAACACCGGGGAGCTGTTTTTT.

This clone showed up just once. The genes are TRBV11-2 and TRBJ1-5; perhaps TRBD1 as D (5 bases). Trimming removed 0 bases at V and 6 bases at J, with 18 bases between. The CDR3 runs to 17 residues. Germline CDR1 and CDR2: SGHAT and FQNNGV. The CDR3 coding sequence is TGTGCCAGCAGCTTAGATTCTACCCAGGGTGGTGGTCAGCCCCAGCATTTT. Protein: CASSLDSTQGGGQPQHF.

The V gene is TRBV6-1, the J gene TRBJ1-6; D gene ambiguous. The CDR3 sequence is 20 residues long. V lost 1 base and J lost 0, with 19 bases in between. Per germline, CDR1 MNHNS and CDR2 SASEGT. The chain's CDR3 is CASSEVVWRMRSSYNSPLHF. CDR3 sequence (DNA): TGTGCCAGCAGTGAAGTGGTGTGGCGGATGCGAAGCTCCTATAATTCACCCCTCCACTTT.

The V gene is TRBV2, the J gene TRBJ2-4; D is perhaps TRBD1 (6 bases). V dropped 1 base and J dropped 4 bases, with 11 bases sitting between them. The CDR3 sequence is 15 residues long. The germline gives CDR1 SNHLY, CDR2 FYNNEI. The CDR3 bases are TGTGCCAGCAGTGAAGAACAGGGTGGGAAAAACATTCAGTACTTC. Encoded protein: CASSEEQGGKNIQYF.

This clone was seen only a few times. The genes are TRBV10-3 and TRBJ2-1, with D unclear. This CDR3 is 14 amino acids long. Germline lookup yields CDR1 ENHRY and CDR2 SYGVKD. The V and J ends lost 6 bases and 4 bases respectively, with 13 bases between them. The CDR3 nucleotides are TGTGCCATCAGCTATAGTGAGGTTTACAATGAGCAGTTCTTC. Protein: CAISYSEVYNEQFF.

The V call is TRBV5-1, the J call TRBJ2-2; a possible D gene is TRBD1 (6 bases). V lost 2 bases and J 4 bases, leaving 12 bases between the germline ends. The CDR3 runs to 15 residues. Per the germline V gene, CDR1 is SGHRS and CDR2 is YFSETQ. CDR3 region: CASSLGQTSTGELFF. In nucleotides, the CDR3 is TGCGCCAGCAGCTTAGGACAGACCTCCACCGGGGAGCTGTTTTTT.

The chain is built from TRBV28 and TRBJ2-3; 9 nucleotides agree with TRBD2. This CDR3 has 14 residues. CDR1 is MDHEN and CDR2 is SYDVKM in the germline V gene. Unmatched junction bases numbered 6, after V lost 8 bases and J lost 3 bases. CDR3 loop: CASASSGRTDTQYF. The CDR3 region has the DNA TGTGCCAGCGCCAGCAGCGGGAGGACAGATACGCAGTATTTT.

This sequence joins TRBV5-6 and TRBJ1-2, with 8 bases matching TRBD1. Germline CDR1 is SGHDT and CDR2 is YYEEEE. The V and J ends lost 4 bases and 0 bases, in that order; junction bases with no gene match: 5. CDR3 length equals 15 residues. CDR3 in DNA: TGTGCCAGCAGCGTACGGACAGGGACTAACTATGGCTACACCTTC. Its protein is CASSVRTGTNYGYTF.

The rearrangement uses TRBV2 and TRBJ2-7; D is ambiguous. Trimming pared 6 bases from V and 2 bases from J, leaving 20 bases between. The CDR3 is made up of 16 amino acids. Per the germline V gene, CDR1 is SNHLY and CDR2 is FYNNEI. The CDR3: CASSLGEIKAAYEQYF. The CDR3 DNA follows: TGTGCCAGCAGCCTGGGCGAAATTAAAGCTGCCTACGAGCAGTACTTC.

A word on this clone: Germline and junction disagree at one end, which may indicate a read error. The V gene is TRBV7-2, the J gene TRBJ1-1; TRBD1 is a possible D gene (6 bases). This CDR3 has 14 amino acids. CDR1 is SGHTA, CDR2 FQGNSA, per germline. CDR3 in DNA: TGTGCCAGCAGCCAGCATCAGGGGAACGCTGAAGCTTTCTTT. It yields the protein CASSQHQGNAEAFF.

J is TRBJ2-1 and V is TRBV11-3, with 8 bases identical to TRBD2. Germline CDR1 reads SGHNT; CDR2 reads YENEEA. This CDR3 spans 18 amino acids. With 3 bases clipped from V and 3 bases from J, the junction kept 13 bases outside the gene matches. The CDR3 DNA follows: TGTGCCAGCAGCTTGGGGGCAGCGGGAGTTAGAGTCTACAATGAGCAGTTCTTC. Encoded protein: CASSLGAAGVRVYNEQFF. The full variable domain, in which reference TRBV11-3 and TRBJ2-1 provide the parts outside the CDR3, is EAGVVQSPRYKIIEKKQPVAFWCNPISGHNTLYWYLQNLGQGPELLIRYENEEAVDDSQLPKDRFSAERLKGVDSTLKIQPAELGDSAVYLCASSLGAAGVRVYNEQFFGPGTRLTVL.

This chain links TRBV7-2 with TRBJ1-6, with D possibly being TRBD1 (5 bases). V was cut by 1 base and J by 13 bases, with 11 bases left in between. CDR1 is SGHTA and CDR2 is FQGNSA in the germline V gene. CDR3 length: 13 residues. CDR3: CASSLGGSGPLHF. CDR3 DNA sequence: TGTGCCAGCAGCTTAGGGGGCTCGGGGCCCCTCCACTTT.